The source of this TCR beta chain is a study of chemoradiotherapy in HPV16-positive cancers. The length of the CDR3 is 17 residues. Germline V CDR1 and CDR2: SGHRS, YFSETQ. The trim removed 4 bases at V and 7 bases at J, leaving 11 bases unmatched. The repertoire was sequenced with immunoSEQ multiplex PCR; TCRdb's copy has only in-frame clones and lacks some. Of around 22,000 clones listed, roughly 89% are singletons. The TCR sequence derives from a human donor with HPV-associated anogenital cancer. The V and J genes are TRBV5-1 and TRBJ2-5; 15 bases agree with TRBD2. The starting material was blood, obtained from a patient who underwent chemoradiotherapy. The DNA for the CDR3 is TGCGCCAGCAGCCTCTTCGGACTAGCGGGGGGGCCAGGGACCCAGTACTTC. This sequence encodes CASSLFGLAGGPGTQYF.